The sequence of this TCR beta chain was determined in a study of T cell responses to AZD1222 COVID-19 vaccine. Regarding the study as a whole: In the spike-specific TCR repertoire, nearly half reportedly target unmutated variant regions. Repertoire sampling occurred only after the peak T cell response. It was only a handful of AZD1222 recipients who were seropositive at baseline.

This CDR3 contains 14 residues. The V segment lost 5 bases and the J segment 4 bases; nucleotides outside the gene matches: 3. Germline lookup yields CDR1 KGHDR and CDR2 SFDVKD. About this clone: Its target is not known.

Libraries were prepared by immunoSEQ multiplex PCR; TCRdb keeps only in-frame clonotypes and omits some of them. This sample has 150,000 to 200,000 clones, with roughly nine tenths found just once. The sample in question was peripheral blood, obtained on day 0 of AZD1222 vaccination. The chain carries TRBV24-1 and TRBJ1-4, with TRBD1 matching over 7 bases. This TCR was sampled from an adult in good health. CDR3: CATSARGVNEKLFF. As DNA, the CDR3 is TGTGCCACCAGTGCCAGGGGGGTTAATGAAAAACTGTTTTTT.